The 17 T cell receptor beta chains below all came from one sample that was sequenced in a study of beta chain features in type 1 diabetes. Study-wide results and caveats: When Type 1 diabetes patients were examined, their TCRB CDR3s proved moderately but significantly shorter in all four CD4+ subsets.

The entirety of the isolated RNA underwent reverse transcription, so expressed TCRB transcripts were sequenced. Some clones are missing from TCRdb's copy, which holds only in-frame ones; the method was immunoSEQ multiplex PCR. The sample has more than 250,000 clones; 20% are singletons. Antigens of these TCRs are unknown. Sequences were obtained from naive CD4+ T cells from blood. Receptor source: a woman between 40 and 50 years old with type 1 diabetes.

This chain joins TRBV19 and TRBJ1-5, with TRBD1 matching 7 bases. The germline gives CDR1 LNHDA, CDR2 SQIVND (reference sequence). CDR3 length: 16 amino acids. Unmatched junction bases numbered 12, after V lost 5 bases and J lost 5 bases. The CDR3 loop is CASSFPPGQDHQPQHF. The CDR3 bases are TGTGCCAGTAGTTTCCCACCAGGACAGGACCATCAGCCCCAGCATTTT.

The chain links TRBV29-1 to TRBJ1-1; D not certain. Trimming removed 6 bases at V and 2 bases at J, with 13 bases between. This CDR3 is built from 13 residues. Germline CDR1 is SQVTM and CDR2 is ANQGSEA. The CDR3 bases are TGCAGCGTGATGCGCATGTTTAACACTGAAGCTTTCTTT. Amino acid sequence: CSVMRMFNTEAFF.

This chain links TRBV9 with TRBJ1-5; 7 nucleotides align to TRBD1. V was pared by 3 bases and J by 5 bases, with 5 bases of the junction left unmatched. The CDR3 has 14 amino acids. In germline, CDR1 is SGDLS, CDR2 YYNGEE. The CDR3 DNA reads TGTGCCAGCAGCGCAACAGGGGACGATCAGCCCCAGCATTTT. Amino acid sequence: CASSATGDDQPQHF.

The chain links TRBV10-3 to TRBJ1-5; 8 positions agree with TRBD1. Trimming removed 5 bases from V and 1 base from J; junction bases left unmatched: 4. Germline loops: CDR1 ENHRY, CDR2 SYGVKD. The CDR3 totals 15 residues. This CDR3 is CAISSGGASNQPQHF. The CDR3 nucleotides read TGTGCCATCAGTTCAGGGGGCGCGAGCAATCAGCCCCAGCATTTT.

The gene calls are TRBV4-1 and TRBJ2-2; D is perhaps TRBD1 (6 bases). This CDR3 has 14 residues. CDR1 MGHRA and CDR2 YSYEKL come from the germline V gene. Trimming took 1 base from V and 7 from J, leaving 10 bases between them. CDR3 protein: CASSQVGQNGELFF. The CDR3 DNA reads TGCGCCAGCAGCCAAGTAGGACAGAACGGGGAGCTGTTTTTT.

This clone was counted a few times. A read error may account for a junction end that differs from germline. This chain links TRBV5-6 with TRBJ1-2; no reliable D call. This CDR3 comprises 10 residues. In germline, CDR1 is SGHDT, CDR2 YYEEEE. The CDR3: CASSGGAEHF. The DNA of the CDR3 is TGTGCCAGCAGCGGCGGCGCAGAGCACTTC.

The chain joins TRBV28 to TRBJ2-3, with 8 positions matching TRBD2. CDR3 length: 14 amino acids. CDR1 and CDR2 from the germline V gene are MDHEN and SYDVKM. The ends lost 7 bases at V and 1 base at J; junction bases unmatched: 4. This chain's CDR3 is CASTQTSGTDTQYF. CDR3 nucleotides: TGTGCCAGCACCCAGACTAGCGGCACAGATACGCAGTATTTT.

There are a few counts of this clone. V and J are TRBV5-1 and TRBJ2-1; 10 bases are shared with TRBD2. The CDR3 has 15 amino acids. The germline V gene encodes CDR1 SGHRS and CDR2 YFSETQ. J gave up 6 bases and V 1 base, and 4 bases lay outside the gene matches. The chain's CDR3 is CASSLRPSGSNEQFF. The CDR3 nucleotides are TGCGCCAGCAGCTTGCGGCCTAGCGGGAGCAATGAGCAGTTCTTC.

This clone has just a few counts. This chain links TRBV7-3 with TRBJ2-1, with D possibly TRBD2 on 6 matching bases. Trimming took 5 bases from V and 9 from J, leaving 14 bases between them. The germline gives CDR1 SGHTA, CDR2 FQGTGA. This CDR3 comprises 13 residues. This chain's CDR3 is CASSPRLGVEQFF. CDR3 nucleotides: TGTGCCAGCAGCCCCCGACTAGGGGTTGAGCAGTTCTTC.

This chain joins TRBV11-2 and TRBJ1-2, with 7 nucleotides matching TRBD1. J gave up 8 bases and V 6 bases, and 9 bases lay outside the gene matches. The CDR3 totals 13 residues. Per the germline V gene, CDR1 is SGHAT and CDR2 is FQNNGV. In DNA, the CDR3 is TGTGCCAGCAGTTTGGACAGGCGCAGGGGCTACACCTTC. Its protein product is CASSLDRRRGYTF.

The CDR3 loop is CATRTGGQRETQYF. CDR3 sequence (DNA): TGTGCCACCCGGACAGGGGGTCAGCGAGAGACCCAGTACTTC. The rearrangement uses TRBV19 and TRBJ2-5, with TRBD1 matching over 10 bases. V gave up 10 bases and J gave up 4 bases; unmatched junction bases: 9. The CDR3 is made up of 14 amino acids. Germline CDR1 reads LNHDA; CDR2 reads SQIVND (reference sequence).

V gene TRBV25-1 combines with J gene TRBJ2-1, with D maybe TRBD2 (5 bases). V was cut by 5 bases and J by 6 bases, with 5 bases left in between. The length of the CDR3 is 11 residues. From germline, CDR1 is MGHDK and CDR2 SYGVNS. CDR3 DNA: TGTGCCAGCAGTCGGGGCAATGAGCAGTTCTTC. Its translation is CASSRGNEQFF.

The genes are TRBV19 and TRBJ1-5; D is possibly TRBD1 (5 bases). The CDR3 is 16 residues long. Between the trimmed V and J ends, which lost 0 bases and 3 bases, there was a span of 12 bases. Germline V gene data show CDR1 as LNHDA and CDR2 as SQIVND (reference sequence). The CDR3 loop reads CASSIDEVRVNQPQHF. CDR3 in DNA: TGTGCCAGTAGTATAGATGAGGTCAGGGTCAATCAGCCCCAGCATTTT.

This clone has only a few counts. The chain has TRBV28 and TRBJ2-3, with 10 bases matching TRBD2. The V gene's germline CDR1 is MDHEN and CDR2 SYDVKM. The CDR3 is 15 amino acids. The trim removed 5 bases at V and 4 bases at J, leaving 6 bases unmatched. CDR3 amino acids: CASSQLAGSSDTQYF. CDR3 sequence (DNA): TGTGCCAGCAGTCAACTAGCGGGAAGTTCAGATACGCAGTATTTT.

This clone was seen a handful of times. This chain uses TRBV5-1 with TRBJ2-5; D ambiguous. V was shortened by 5 bases and J by 0 bases, with 8 bases between the two germline ends. Germline-derived CDR1 and CDR2 are SGHRS and YFSETQ. The CDR3 contains 13 residues. The CDR3 DNA reads as TGCGCCAGCAGAAGACAATACCAAGAGACCCAGTACTTC. It yields the protein CASRRQYQETQYF.

This clone was seen only a few times. As DNA, the CDR3 is TGTGCCAGCAGCTGGGGTACTAGCGGCCAAGAGACCCAGTACTTC. This gives the protein CASSWGTSGQETQYF. V gene TRBV7-3 combines with J gene TRBJ2-5; TRBD2 matches 8 bases. The CDR3 runs 15 residues. The germline V gene has CDR1 SGHTA and CDR2 FQGTGA. Germline trimming cut 4 bases from V and 1 base from J; bases unmatched to any gene: 5. The entire variable domain, with the rest obtained from reference TRBV7-3 and TRBJ2-5, is as follows: GAGVSQTPSNKVTEKGKYVELRCDPISGHTALYWYRQSLGQGPEFLIYFQGTGAADDSGLPNDRFFAVRPEGSVSTLKIQRTERGDSAVYLCASSWGTSGQETQYFGPGTRLLVL.

V usage is TRBV30 and J usage is TRBJ1-3; 7 bases fit TRBD1. Trimming cost V 5 bases and J 4 bases; bases outside gene matches: 5. The CDR3 is 13 residues long. Germline values: CDR1 GTSNPN, CDR2 SVGIG (reference sequence). CDR3 coding DNA: TGTGCCTGGGACACAGGGGAAGGAAACACCATATATTTT. Translation gives CAWDTGEGNTIYF.